This T cell receptor (beta chain) was found in a study of blood T cell repertoires in COVID-19. As for the study in general: Acute-phase and convalescent COVID-19 samples originated in the United States, Italy and Spain.

Authors' analysis steps: Estimation of nucleated cell counts was performed using reference gene primer amplification. Assay used: immunoSEQ multiplex PCR; TCRdb lists only in-frame clones, some missing. For V, J and clone size, that table is used; D and trimming come from the DNA. The sample has 200,000 to 300,000 clones, roughly 82% seen once. Germline CDR1 is KGHSH and CDR2 is LQKENI. This CDR3 contains 14 residues. V was trimmed by 3 bases and J by 11 bases, leaving 14 bases between them. The study assigned cohorts using participant-reported clinical history. For recovered donors of Cohort 3, there were two negative PCRs, clearance, or symptom resolution.

The clonotype comes from a woman in her forties or fifties who had recovered from COVID-19. The V gene is TRBV18, the J gene TRBJ1-6; D is unresolved. The sequenced sample was PBMCs or T cells enriched from blood (not recorded which). CDR3 sequence (DNA): TGTGCCAGCTCACCGTCGCAGGCCAAGGCACCCCTCCACTTT. As protein: CASSPSQAKAPLHF.